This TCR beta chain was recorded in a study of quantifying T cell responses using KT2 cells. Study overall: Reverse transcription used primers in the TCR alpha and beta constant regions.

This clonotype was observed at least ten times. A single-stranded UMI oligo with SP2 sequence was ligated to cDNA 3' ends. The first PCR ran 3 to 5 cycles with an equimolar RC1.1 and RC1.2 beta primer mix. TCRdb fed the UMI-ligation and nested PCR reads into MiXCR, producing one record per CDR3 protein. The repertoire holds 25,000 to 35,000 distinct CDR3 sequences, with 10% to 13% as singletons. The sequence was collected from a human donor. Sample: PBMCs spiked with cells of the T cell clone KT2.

The CDR3 here is CAIRGGPFSGANVLTF. CDR3 nucleotide sequence: TGTGCCATCAGAGGGGGTCCATTCTCTGGGGCCAACGTCCTGACTTTC. The V call is TRBV10-3, the J call TRBJ2-6; a possible D gene is TRBD1 (6 bases). With 6 bases removed from V and 0 bases from J, the gap between germline ends came to 12 bases. Germline values: CDR1 ENHRY, CDR2 SYGVKD. The CDR3 length is 16 residues.